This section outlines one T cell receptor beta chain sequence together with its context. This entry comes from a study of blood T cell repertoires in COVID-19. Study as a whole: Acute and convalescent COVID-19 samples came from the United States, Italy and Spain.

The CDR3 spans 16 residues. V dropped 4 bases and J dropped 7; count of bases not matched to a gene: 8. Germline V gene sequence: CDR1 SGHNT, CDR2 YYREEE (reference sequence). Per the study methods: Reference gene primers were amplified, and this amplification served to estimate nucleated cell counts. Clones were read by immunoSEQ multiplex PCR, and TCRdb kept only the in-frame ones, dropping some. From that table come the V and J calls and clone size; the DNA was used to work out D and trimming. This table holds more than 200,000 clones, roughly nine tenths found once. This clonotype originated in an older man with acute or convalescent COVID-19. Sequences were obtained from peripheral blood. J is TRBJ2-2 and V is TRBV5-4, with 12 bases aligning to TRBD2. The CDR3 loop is CASSTRLAGEVGELFF. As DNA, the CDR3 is TGTGCCAGCAGCACCAGACTAGCGGGAGAAGTCGGGGAGCTGTTTTTT.